Included here is one T cell receptor (beta chain) sequence, with context. Its antigen is as yet unknown. The source of the sample is a study of cytomegalovirus exposure and HLA in healthy donors. About the research overall: An analysis done earlier identified 117 million unique TCR beta sequences from 150 million to 200 million T cells. Overall study findings and caveats: A few V segments could not be told apart, such as TRBV6-2 and TRBV6-3, and were left out. Some highly shared sequence variants likely arose as a pipeline artifact. It was taken for granted in presence/absence analyses that sequencing depth across donors was roughly uniform.

PCR employed 60 Vbeta and 13 Jbeta primers. The data were produced by immunoSEQ multiplex PCR, yet TCRdb's version contains in-frame clones alone and is incomplete. The data contain some 110,000 clones, roughly four fifths of them singletons. This CDR3 is 18 amino acids long. Germline trimming cut 4 bases from V and 2 bases from J; bases unmatched to any gene: 11. Germline V CDR1 and CDR2: LGHNA, YSLEER. Specimen: PBMCs. This TCR derives from a man between 50 and 59 years old in good health and CMV-seropositive. This chain links TRBV4-3 with TRBJ2-3; 11 nucleotides line up with TRBD2. The CDR3 is CASSPRIAGGLVTDTQYF. CDR3 bases: TGCGCCAGCAGCCCAAGAATAGCGGGGGGGCTTGTCACAGATACGCAGTATTTT.